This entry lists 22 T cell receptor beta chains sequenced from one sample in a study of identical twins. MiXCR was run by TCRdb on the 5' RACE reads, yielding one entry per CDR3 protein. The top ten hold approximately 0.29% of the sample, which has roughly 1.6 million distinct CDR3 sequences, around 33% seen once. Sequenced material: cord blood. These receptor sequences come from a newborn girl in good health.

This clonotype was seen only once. Here the CDR3 DNA reads TGTGCCAGCAGCCGAGAGCCCCGACCAGATACGCAGTATTTT. Its translation: CASSREPRPDTQYF. J is TRBJ2-3 and V is TRBV3-1, with unresolved D. The CDR3 covers 14 residues. The V gene's germline CDR1 is LGHDT and CDR2 YNNKEL (reference sequence). Trimming took 4 bases from V and 4 from J, leaving 12 bases between them.

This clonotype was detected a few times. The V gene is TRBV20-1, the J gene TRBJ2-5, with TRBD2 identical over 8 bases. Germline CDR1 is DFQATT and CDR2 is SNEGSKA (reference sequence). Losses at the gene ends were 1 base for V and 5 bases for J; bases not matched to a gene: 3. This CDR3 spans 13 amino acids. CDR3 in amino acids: CSARAGGTETQYF. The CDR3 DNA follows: TGCAGTGCTAGAGCGGGAGGGACGGAGACCCAGTACTTC.

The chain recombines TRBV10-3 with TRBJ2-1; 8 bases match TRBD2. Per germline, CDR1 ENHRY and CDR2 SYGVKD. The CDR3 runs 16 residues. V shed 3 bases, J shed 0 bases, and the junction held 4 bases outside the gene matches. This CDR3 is CAISDLSGTSYNEQFF. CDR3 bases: TGTGCCATCAGTGACCTTAGCGGGACCTCCTACAATGAGCAGTTCTTC.

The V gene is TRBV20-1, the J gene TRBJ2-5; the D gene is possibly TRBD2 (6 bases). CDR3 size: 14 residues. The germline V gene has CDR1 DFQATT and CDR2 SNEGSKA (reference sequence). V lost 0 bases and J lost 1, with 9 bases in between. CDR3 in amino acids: CSARDRTIQETQYF. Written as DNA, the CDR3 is TGCAGTGCTAGAGATCGGACTATCCAAGAGACCCAGTACTTC.

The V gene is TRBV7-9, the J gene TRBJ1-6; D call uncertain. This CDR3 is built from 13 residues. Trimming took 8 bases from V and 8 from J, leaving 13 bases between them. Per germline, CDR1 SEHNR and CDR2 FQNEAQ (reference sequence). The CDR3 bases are TGTGCCAGCGAACTCTTAAGGGATTCACCCCTCCACTTT. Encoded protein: CASELLRDSPLHF.

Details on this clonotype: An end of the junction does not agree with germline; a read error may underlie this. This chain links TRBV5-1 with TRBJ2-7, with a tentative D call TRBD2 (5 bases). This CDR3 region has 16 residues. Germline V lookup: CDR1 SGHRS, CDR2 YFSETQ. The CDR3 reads CASSSTLVWPSHERYF. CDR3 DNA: TGCGCCAGCAGCTCGACACTAGTTTGGCCAAGTCACGAGCGGTACTTC.

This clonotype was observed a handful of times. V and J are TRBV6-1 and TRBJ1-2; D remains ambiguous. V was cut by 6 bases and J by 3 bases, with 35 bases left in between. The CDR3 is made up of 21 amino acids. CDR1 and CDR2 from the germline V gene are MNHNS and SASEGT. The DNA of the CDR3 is TGTGCCAGCAGGCACCTTAGACGTAGCAGGAGGCTACCTTTTTGGGACTATGGCTACACCTTC. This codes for CASRHLRRSRRLPFWDYGYTF.

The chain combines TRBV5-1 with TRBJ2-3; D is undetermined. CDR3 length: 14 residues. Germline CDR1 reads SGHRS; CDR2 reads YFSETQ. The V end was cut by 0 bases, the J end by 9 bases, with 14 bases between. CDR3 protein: CASSLGTSIETQYF. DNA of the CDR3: TGCGCCAGCAGCTTGGGGACCTCCATTGAAACGCAGTATTTT.

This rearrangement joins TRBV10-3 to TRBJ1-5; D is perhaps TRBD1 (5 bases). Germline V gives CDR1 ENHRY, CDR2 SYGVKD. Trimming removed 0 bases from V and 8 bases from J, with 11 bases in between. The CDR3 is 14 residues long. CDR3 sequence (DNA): TGTGCCATCAGTGAGTCAGTGGGGCGGGAGCCCCAGCATTTT. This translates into CAISESVGREPQHF.

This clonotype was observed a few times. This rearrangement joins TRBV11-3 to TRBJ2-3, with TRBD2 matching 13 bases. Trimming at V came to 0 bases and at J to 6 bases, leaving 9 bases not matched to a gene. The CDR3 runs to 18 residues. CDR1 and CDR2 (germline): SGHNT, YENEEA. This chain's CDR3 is CASSLDLGLAGVEDTQYF. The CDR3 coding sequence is TGTGCCAGCAGCTTAGATCTCGGACTAGCGGGAGTTGAGGATACGCAGTATTTT. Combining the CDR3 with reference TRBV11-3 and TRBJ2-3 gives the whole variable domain EAGVVQSPRYKIIEKKQPVAFWCNPISGHNTLYWYLQNLGQGPELLIRYENEEAVDDSQLPKDRFSAERLKGVDSTLKIQPAELGDSAVYLCASSLDLGLAGVEDTQYFGPGTRLTVL.

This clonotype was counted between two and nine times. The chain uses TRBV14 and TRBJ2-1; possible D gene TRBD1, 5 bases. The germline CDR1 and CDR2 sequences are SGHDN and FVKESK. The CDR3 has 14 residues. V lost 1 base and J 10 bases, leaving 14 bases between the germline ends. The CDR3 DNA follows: TGTGCCAGCAGCCAAGTCGCGGATAGGGGAGAGCAGTTCTTC. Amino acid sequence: CASSQVADRGEQFF.

The CDR3: CASSVNARLAGARNEQFF. The CDR3 DNA sequence: TGTGCCAGCAGCGTAAATGCTCGACTAGCGGGAGCGCGCAATGAGCAGTTCTTC. V and J are TRBV9 and TRBJ2-1, with TRBD2 matching over 12 bases. CDR1 SGDLS and CDR2 YYNGEE come from the germline V gene. The CDR3 is 18 residues long. Trimming cost V 1 base and J 6 bases; bases outside gene matches: 11.

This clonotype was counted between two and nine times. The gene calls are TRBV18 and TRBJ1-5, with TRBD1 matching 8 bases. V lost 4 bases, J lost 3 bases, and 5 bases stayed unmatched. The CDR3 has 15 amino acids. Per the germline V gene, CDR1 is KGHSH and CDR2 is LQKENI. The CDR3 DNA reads TGTGCCAGCTCACTCCGACAGGGGCACAATCAGCCCCAGCATTTT. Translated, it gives CASSLRQGHNQPQHF.

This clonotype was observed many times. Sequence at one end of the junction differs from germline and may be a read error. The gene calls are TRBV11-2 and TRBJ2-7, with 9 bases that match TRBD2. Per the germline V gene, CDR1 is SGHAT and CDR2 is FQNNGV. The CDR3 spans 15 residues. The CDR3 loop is CASSLVSGGSYEQYF. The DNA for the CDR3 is TGTGCCAGCAGTTTAGTTAGCGGGGGCTCCTACGAGCAGTACTTC.

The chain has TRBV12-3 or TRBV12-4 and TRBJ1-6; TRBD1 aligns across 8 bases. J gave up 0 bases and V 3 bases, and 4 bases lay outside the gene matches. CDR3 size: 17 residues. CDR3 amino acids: CASSLRDRLSYNSPLHF. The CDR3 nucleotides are TGTGCCAGCAGTTTGAGGGACAGGCTCTCCTATAATTCACCCCTCCACTTT.

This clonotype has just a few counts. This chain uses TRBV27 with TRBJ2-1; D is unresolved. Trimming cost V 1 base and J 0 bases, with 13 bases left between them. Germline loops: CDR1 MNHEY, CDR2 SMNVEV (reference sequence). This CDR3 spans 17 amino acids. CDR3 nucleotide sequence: TGTGCCAGCAGTTTATTTTTGGTGGGCAGCTCCTACAATGAGCAGTTCTTC. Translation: CASSLFLVGSSYNEQFF.

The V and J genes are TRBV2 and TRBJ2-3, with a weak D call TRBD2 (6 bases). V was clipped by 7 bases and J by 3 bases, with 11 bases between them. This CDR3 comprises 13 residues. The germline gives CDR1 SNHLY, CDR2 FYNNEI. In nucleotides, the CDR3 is TGTGCCAGCATTCGGGGGTTTACAGATACGCAGTATTTT. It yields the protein CASIRGFTDTQYF. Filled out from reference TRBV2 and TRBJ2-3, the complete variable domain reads EPEVTQTPSHQVTQMGQEVILRCVPISNHLYFYWYRQILGQKVEFLVSFYNNEISEKSEIFDDQFSVERPDGSNFTLKIRSTKLEDSAMYFCASIRGFTDTQYFGPGTRLTVL.

In DNA, the CDR3 is TGTGCCAGCAGTTTCATAGCGGGAGGGCACAATGAGCAGTTCTTC. It specifies CASSFIAGGHNEQFF. This chain connects TRBV12-3 or TRBV12-4 to TRBJ2-1, with 11 positions matching TRBD2. J gave up 5 bases and V 3 bases, and 3 bases lay outside the gene matches. This CDR3 comprises 15 residues.

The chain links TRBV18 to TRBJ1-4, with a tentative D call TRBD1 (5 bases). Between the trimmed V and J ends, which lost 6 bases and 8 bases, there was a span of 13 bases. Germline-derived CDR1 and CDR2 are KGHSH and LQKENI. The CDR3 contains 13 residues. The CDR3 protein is CASSPLGQEKLFF. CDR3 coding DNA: TGTGCCAGCTCGCCTTTAGGACAAGAAAAACTGTTTTTT. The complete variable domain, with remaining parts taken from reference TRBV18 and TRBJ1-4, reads NAGVMQNPRHLVRRRGQEARLRCSPMKGHSHVYWYRQLPEEGLKFMVYLQKENIIDESGMPKERFSAEFPKEGPSILRIQQVVRGDSAAYFCASSPLGQEKLFFGSGTQLSVL.

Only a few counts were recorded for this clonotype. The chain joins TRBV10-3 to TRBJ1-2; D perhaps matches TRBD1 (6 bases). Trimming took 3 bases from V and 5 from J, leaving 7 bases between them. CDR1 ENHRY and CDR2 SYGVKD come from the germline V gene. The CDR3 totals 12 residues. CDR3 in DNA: TGTGCCATCAGTGAAGGACAGTATGGCTACACCTTC. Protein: CAISEGQYGYTF.

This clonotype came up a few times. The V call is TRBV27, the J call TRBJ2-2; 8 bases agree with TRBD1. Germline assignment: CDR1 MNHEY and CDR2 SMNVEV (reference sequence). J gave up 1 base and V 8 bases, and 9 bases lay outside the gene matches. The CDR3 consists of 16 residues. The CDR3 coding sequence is TGTGCCAGCCCATGGGTCGGGACAGGGAACACCGGGGAGCTGTTTTTT. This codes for CASPWVGTGNTGELFF.

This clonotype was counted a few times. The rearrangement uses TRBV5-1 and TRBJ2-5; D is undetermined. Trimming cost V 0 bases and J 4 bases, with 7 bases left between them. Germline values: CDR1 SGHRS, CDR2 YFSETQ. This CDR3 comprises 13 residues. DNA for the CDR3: TGCGCCAGCAGCTTGGAGCAGTTAGAGACCCAGTACTTC. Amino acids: CASSLEQLETQYF.